Presented here are 13 T cell receptor beta chains from one specimen sequenced in a study of blood T cells in healthy people across ages. Using a J-beta primer mix together with a sample-barcoded 5' primer, a second PCR was run for about 6 to 12 cycles. TCRdb re-derived calls from the 5' RACE reads in MiXCR, one entry per CDR3 protein. This sample has about 940,000 distinct CDR3 sequences, with roughly 50% found just once. The sequenced sample was blood. The receptors stem from a man aged 30 to 39 in good health.

This chain connects TRBV4-1 to TRBJ2-1; 9 positions agree with TRBD2. Germline CDR1 reads MGHRA; CDR2 reads YSYEKL. CDR3 length: 19 residues. The trim removed 3 bases at V and 8 bases at J, leaving 20 bases unmatched. The CDR3: CASSQDVVAGAINSYEQFF. Written as DNA, the CDR3 is TGCGCCAGCAGCCAGGACGTCGTAGCGGGGGCGATAAACTCCTATGAGCAGTTCTTC.

V is TRBV3-1 and J is TRBJ2-7, with no clear D. Germline lookup yields CDR1 LGHDT and CDR2 YNNKEL (reference sequence). Trimming pared 4 bases from V and 7 bases from J, leaving 11 bases between. The CDR3 runs 12 residues. CDR3 nucleotide sequence: TGTGCCAGCAGCCTTCCCGTCGGTGAGCAGTACTTC. It codes for CASSLPVGEQYF.

The J gene is TRBJ1-2, the V gene TRBV6-1, with D perhaps matching TRBD1 (6 bases). CDR1 MNHNS and CDR2 SASEGT come from the germline V gene. The ends were cut back, 8 bases at V and 2 bases at J, with 12 bases in the middle. CDR3 length: 13 residues. The CDR3 sequence: CASRGQENYGYTF. In nucleotides, the CDR3 is TGTGCCAGCCGGGGGCAGGAGAACTATGGCTACACCTTC.

This clonotype was detected only a few times. One end of the junction fails to match germline, which may point to a read error. V usage is TRBV20-1 and J usage is TRBJ2-1, with a weak D call TRBD1 (6 bases). Per the germline V gene, CDR1 is DFQATT and CDR2 is SNEGSKA (reference sequence). The CDR3 consists of 13 residues. CDR3 amino acids: CSAREGAYNEQFF. DNA of the CDR3: TGCAGTGCTAGAGAGGGGGCTTACAATGAGCAGTTCTTT.

The rearrangement joins TRBV5-1 to TRBJ1-1; D is unclear. V lost 5 bases and J 2 bases, leaving 16 bases between the germline ends. The CDR3 is 15 residues long. Germline V lookup: CDR1 SGHRS, CDR2 YFSETQ. The CDR3 sequence is CASSKRELKNTEAFF. The DNA of the CDR3 is TGCGCCAGCAGTAAGAGGGAACTAAAAAACACTGAAGCTTTCTTT.

This clonotype was counted only a few times. The V and J genes are TRBV30 and TRBJ2-3; 8 bases fit TRBD2. The J segment lost 1 base and the V segment lost 1 base, leaving 1 base of the junction unmatched. This CDR3 is 14 amino acids long. CDR1 and CDR2 from the germline V gene are GTSNPN and SVGIG (reference sequence). The CDR3 here is CAWSAGGRTDTQYF. Written as DNA, the CDR3 is TGTGCCTGGAGTGCGGGGGGGCGCACAGATACGCAGTATTTT.

This clonotype was counted only a few times. The rearrangement uses TRBV4-3 and TRBJ2-7; D may be TRBD1 (5 bases). There are 14 residues in the CDR3. Trimming took off 3 bases at V and 4 bases at J, with 13 bases between the two ends. Germline V gene data show CDR1 as LGHNA and CDR2 as YSLEER. The CDR3 DNA sequence: TGCGCCAGCAGCCATGGGGCAGGGAAATACGAGCAGTACTTC. This codes for CASSHGAGKYEQYF.

On this clonotype itself: At one boundary the junction diverges from the germline segment, which might be a read error. The genes are TRBV20-1 and TRBJ1-2; tentatively, D is TRBD1 (5 bases). This CDR3 region has 13 residues. Germline V lookup: CDR1 DFQATT, CDR2 SNEGSKA (reference sequence). CDR3 amino acids: CSARGVKGYGYTF. The CDR3 DNA reads as TGCAGTGCTAGGGGGGTAAAAGGCTATGGTTACACCTTC.

The CDR3 DNA follows: TGCAGTGCTAGAGATGGGGACAGGGCGTTCTTC. Residues: CSARDGDRAFF. The chain carries TRBV20-1 and TRBJ2-1, with TRBD1 matching 9 bases. Germline CDR1 and CDR2: DFQATT and SNEGSKA (reference sequence). With 0 bases clipped from V and 15 bases from J, the junction kept 3 bases outside the gene matches. The CDR3 spans 11 residues.

V and J are TRBV6-5 and TRBJ2-1, with TRBD1 matching 7 bases. Germline-derived CDR1 and CDR2 are MNHEY and SVGAGI. This CDR3 has 13 residues. V lost 6 bases and J lost 4; bases outside the gene matches: 3. The CDR3, as DNA: TGTGCCAGCAGACTGGGACAGTACAATGAGCAGTTCTTC. Protein: CASRLGQYNEQFF.

The chain has TRBV7-8 and TRBJ1-2; no firm D call. From germline, CDR1 is SGHVS and CDR2 FQNEAQ. Trimming shortened V by 5 bases and J by 3 bases, and 16 bases separated the two germline ends. The CDR3 is made up of 15 amino acids. CDR3 sequence (DNA): TGTGCCAGCAGCCCGTCGGCTGGAATTGACTATGGCTACACCTTC. It codes for CASSPSAGIDYGYTF.

V is TRBV5-6 and J is TRBJ2-7, with TRBD1 as a possible D gene (7 bases). In germline, CDR1 is SGHDT, CDR2 YYEEEE. V shed 1 base and J shed 1 base, with 18 bases lying between them. This CDR3 is built from 17 residues. The CDR3 is CASSLNGQGGYSYEQYF. Written as DNA, the CDR3 is TGTGCCAGCAGCTTGAATGGTCAGGGGGGCTATTCCTACGAGCAGTACTTC.

The rearrangement uses TRBV27 and TRBJ2-1; TRBD2 matches 11 bases. The J call is doubtful: the DNA matches TRBJ2-7 better. Germline V gives CDR1 MNHEY, CDR2 SMNVEV (reference sequence). The CDR3 is 16 residues long. DNA for the CDR3: TGTGCCAGCAGTTTCCCCCTAGCGGGGGGAGCGAATGAGCAGTACTTC. Residues: CASSFPLAGGANEQYF.